A selection of T cell receptor beta chains follows, all from one sample in a study of blood T cell repertoires in COVID-19. Clones were read by immunoSEQ multiplex PCR, and TCRdb kept only the in-frame ones, dropping some. The sample includes about 81,000 clones, around 80% of them seen just once. Material for sequencing was peripheral blood. The receptors here all came from a human donor in a cohort sampled during active COVID-19. The CDR3 runs from the conserved cysteine through the conserved F or W. A D gene is named only where the DNA matches it firmly. Expanded clones are given a class, and other clones once, few, many or no size at all.

>NA|TRBJ2-3|TRBD1|TRBV29-1
TGCAGCGCCGAGGACAGGGGGCGGCTCAACACAGATACGCAGTATTTT
CSAEDRGRLNTDTQYF
>NA|TRBJ2-1|TRBD1|TRBV29-1
TGCAGGGGACAGCTCTACAATGAGCAGTTCTTC
CRGQLYNEQFF
>NA|TRBJ2-3|NA|TRBV9
TGTGCCAGCAGCGCCCCCCCTGAGGATACGCAGTATTTT
CASSAPPEDTQYF
>once|TRBJ1-5|NA|TRBV7-2
TGTGCCAGCAGCCCTGGTCGGGGGAACGGTCAGCCCCAGCATTTT
CASSPGRGNGQPQHF
>once|TRBJ2-7|NA|TRBV6-4
TGTGCCAACACCCCGGTCTTAGCGTACGAGCAGTACTTC
CANTPVLAYEQYF
>NA|TRBJ2-7|NA|TRBV10-3
TGTGCCATCAGTGTTGGAGGGCGGGGCTCCTACGAGCAGTACTTC
CAISVGGRGSYEQYF
>NA|TRBJ1-3|NA|TRBV14
TGTGCCAGCAGCCTCCGATGGGACTCAAACACCATATATTTT
CASSLRWDSNTIYF
>few|TRBJ2-3|NA|TRBV7-3
TGTGCCAGCAGCTTGTCGTACACAGATACGCAGTATTTT
CASSLSYTDTQYF
>many|TRBJ1-5|NA|TRBV19
TGTGCCAGTACCGTGGTCCAGGGAAGGAGTGGCAATCAGCCCCAGCATTTT
CASTVVQGRSGNQPQHF
>NA|TRBJ2-1|TRBD2|TRBV7-2
TGTGCCACGTTACTAGCGGGGGGGCCCAATGAGCAGTTCTTC
CATLLAGGPNEQFF
>NA|TRBJ2-7|TRBD1|TRBV5-1
TGCGCCAGCAGCTACGGGACAGGGGGGACCTACGAGCAGTACTTC
CASSYGTGGTYEQYF
>NA|TRBJ2-4|TRBD2|TRBV5-3
TGTGCCAGAAGGCGGAGGACTAGCGGGGGCCGGGACATTCAGTACTTC
CARRRRTSGGRDIQYF
>few|TRBJ1-3|NA|TRBV19
TGTGCCAGTAGTACGCAGTCTGGAAACACCATATATTTT
CASSTQSGNTIYF
>once|TRBJ2-4|TRBD2|TRBV7-9
TGTGCCAGCAGCTCCTGGACTAGCGGGGGGGCGTTGGACATTCAGTACTTC
CASSSWTSGGALDIQYF
>NA|TRBJ1-1|NA|TRBV12-3/TRBV12-4
TGTGCCAGCAGTCCCACAGGGACTGAAGCTTTCTTT
CASSPTGTEAFF
>few|TRBJ1-2|NA|TRBV5-8
TGTGCCAGCAGCTTATGGGAGGGCGATGGCTACACCTTC
CASSLWEGDGYTF
>NA|TRBJ2-7|NA|TRBV21-1
TGTGCCAGCAGCAAAGGTGGCAGGGCCCACGAGCAGTACTTC
CASSKGGRAHEQYF
>few|TRBJ2-3|TRBD1|TRBV7-3
TGTGCCAGCAGCCCCTACAGGGGGGCGGATACGCAGTATTTT
CASSPYRGADTQYF
>NA|TRBJ1-1|NA|TRBV7-3
TGTGCCAGCAGCTTAAAGGGCGGGCAGGCTGAAGCTTTCTTT
CASSLKGGQAEAFF
>NA|TRBJ2-5|TRBD1|TRBV6-6
TGTGCCAGCAGAACAGGGGCGTTGGAGACCCAGTACTTC
CASRTGALETQYF
>NA|TRBJ2-1|TRBD2|TRBV6-6
TGTGCCAGCAGTCCCGGGACTAGCGGGGGGTGGGAGCAGTTCTTC
CASSPGTSGGWEQFF
>NA|TRBJ2-7|NA|TRBV6-5
TGTGCCAGCACGCGACCCTTGAAAGGACATTACGAGCAGTACTTC
CASTRPLKGHYEQYF
>NA|TRBJ1-3|NA|TRBV6-2/TRBV6-3
TGTGCCAGCAGCCTGTACGGTCAGGTTCCGGGAAACACCATATATTTT
CASSLYGQVPGNTIYF
>NA|TRBJ2-5|TRBD2|TRBV4-3
TGCGCCAGCAGCCAAGATCCGACTAGCGGGGGAGATCAAGAGACCCAGTACTTC
CASSQDPTSGGDQETQYF
>NA|TRBJ1-2|NA|TRBV28
TGTGCCAGCAGTTCTCACGGACAGTATTGGGGTGGCTACACCTTC
CASSSHGQYWGGYTF
>NA|TRBJ1-5|NA|TRBV19
TGTGCCAGTACCCTACGGGAGGATCAGCCCCAGCATTTT
CASTLREDQPQHF
>NA|TRBJ2-5|TRBD2|TRBV30
TGTGCCTGGATCGGTAGCGGGCTCCGGACCCAGTACTTC
CAWIGSGLRTQYF
>NA|TRBJ2-2|NA|TRBV6-2/TRBV6-3
TGTGCCAGCAGTTACGCGCGGGTTAGGACCGGGGAGCTGTTTTTT
CASSYARVRTGELFF
>once|TRBJ1-1|NA|TRBV30
TGTGCCTGGAGTGTAGGGCAGGGCAACACTGAAGCTTTCTTT
CAWSVGQGNTEAFF
>NA|TRBJ2-7|TRBD2|TRBV6-5
TGTGCCAGCAGTAAGACTAGCGGGGGGTACGAGCAGTACTTC
CASSKTSGGYEQYF
>NA|TRBJ1-2|TRBD1|TRBV19
TGTGCCAGTACCGGGGACAGGCAACCTAACTATGGCTACACCTTC
CASTGDRQPNYGYTF
>NA|TRBJ2-3|NA|TRBV27
TGTGCCAGCAGTCGACCGGGGTCGCAAGATACGCAGTATTTT
CASSRPGSQDTQYF
>few|TRBJ2-5|TRBD1|TRBV4-2
TGTGCCAGCAGCCAAGACGAGGGGGCTCCGGAGACCCAGTACTTC
CASSQDEGAPETQYF
>NA|TRBJ2-6|TRBD2|TRBV13
TGTGCCAGCAGCTTACCGGGGGGTCTCGGTACTGGGGCCAACGTCCTGACTTTC
CASSLPGGLGTGANVLTF